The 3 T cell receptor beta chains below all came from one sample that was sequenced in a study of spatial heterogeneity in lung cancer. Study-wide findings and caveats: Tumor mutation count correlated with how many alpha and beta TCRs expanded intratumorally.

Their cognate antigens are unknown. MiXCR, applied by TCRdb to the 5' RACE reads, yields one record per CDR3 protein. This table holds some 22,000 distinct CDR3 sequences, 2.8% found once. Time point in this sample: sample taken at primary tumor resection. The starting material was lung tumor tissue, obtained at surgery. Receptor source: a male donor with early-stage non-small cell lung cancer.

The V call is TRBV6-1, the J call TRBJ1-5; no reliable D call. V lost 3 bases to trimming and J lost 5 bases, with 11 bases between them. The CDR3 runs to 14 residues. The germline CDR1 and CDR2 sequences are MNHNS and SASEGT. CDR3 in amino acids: CASSDLGGYQPQHF. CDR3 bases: TGTGCCAGCAGTGACCTAGGCGGATATCAGCCCCAGCATTTT.

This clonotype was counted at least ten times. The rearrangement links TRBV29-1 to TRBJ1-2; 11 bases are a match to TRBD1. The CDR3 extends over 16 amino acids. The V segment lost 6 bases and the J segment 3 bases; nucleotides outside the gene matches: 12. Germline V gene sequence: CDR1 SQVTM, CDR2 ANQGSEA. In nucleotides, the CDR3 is TGCAGCGTGACCGGGACAGGGGGTACCGGAGACTATGGCTACACCTTC. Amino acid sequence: CSVTGTGGTGDYGYTF.

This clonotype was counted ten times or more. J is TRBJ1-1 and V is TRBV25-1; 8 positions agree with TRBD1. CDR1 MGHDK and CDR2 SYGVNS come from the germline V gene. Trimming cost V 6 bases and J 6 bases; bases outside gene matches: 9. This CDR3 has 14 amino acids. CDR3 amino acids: CASRETNRGSEAFF. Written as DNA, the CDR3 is TGTGCCAGCAGGGAAACCAACAGGGGGTCTGAAGCTTTCTTT.